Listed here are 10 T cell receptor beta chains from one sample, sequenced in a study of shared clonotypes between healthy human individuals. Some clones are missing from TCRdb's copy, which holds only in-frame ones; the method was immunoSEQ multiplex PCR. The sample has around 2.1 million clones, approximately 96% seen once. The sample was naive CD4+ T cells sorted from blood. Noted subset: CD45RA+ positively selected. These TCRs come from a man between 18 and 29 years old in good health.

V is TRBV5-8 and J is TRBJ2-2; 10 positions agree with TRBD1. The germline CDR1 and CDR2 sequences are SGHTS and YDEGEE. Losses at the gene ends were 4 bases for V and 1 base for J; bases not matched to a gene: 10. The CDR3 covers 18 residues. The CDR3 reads CASSILGQGFGNTGELFF. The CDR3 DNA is TGTGCCAGCAGCATTCTGGGACAGGGGTTCGGGAACACCGGGGAGCTGTTTTTT. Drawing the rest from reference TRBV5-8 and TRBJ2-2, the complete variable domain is EAGVTQSPTHLIKTRGQQATLRCSPISGHTSVYWYQQALGLGLQFLLWYDEGEERNRGNFPPRFSGRQFPNYSSELNVNALELEDSALYLCASSILGQGFGNTGELFFGEGSRLTVL.

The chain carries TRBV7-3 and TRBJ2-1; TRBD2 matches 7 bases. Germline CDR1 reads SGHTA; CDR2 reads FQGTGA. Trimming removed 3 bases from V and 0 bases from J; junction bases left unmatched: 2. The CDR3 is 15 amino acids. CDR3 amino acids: CASSLGLLSYNEQFF. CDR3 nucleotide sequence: TGTGCCAGCAGCTTGGGACTACTCTCCTACAATGAGCAGTTCTTC.

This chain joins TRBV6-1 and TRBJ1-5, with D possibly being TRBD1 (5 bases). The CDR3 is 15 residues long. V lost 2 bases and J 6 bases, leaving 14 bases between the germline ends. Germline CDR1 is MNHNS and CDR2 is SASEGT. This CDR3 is CASSELPGLSQPQHF. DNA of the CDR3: TGTGCCAGCAGTGAACTACCAGGGTTAAGTCAGCCCCAGCATTTT.

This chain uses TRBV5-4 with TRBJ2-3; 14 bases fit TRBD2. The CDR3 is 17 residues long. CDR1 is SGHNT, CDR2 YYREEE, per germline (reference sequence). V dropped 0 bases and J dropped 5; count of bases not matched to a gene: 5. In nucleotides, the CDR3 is TGTGCCAGCAGCTTGGGACTAGCGGGGGGGCGAGAAGATACGCAGTATTTT. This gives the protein CASSLGLAGGREDTQYF.

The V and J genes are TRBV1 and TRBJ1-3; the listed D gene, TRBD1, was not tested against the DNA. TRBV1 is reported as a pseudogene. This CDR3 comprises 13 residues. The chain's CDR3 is CTSSHPDRNTIYF. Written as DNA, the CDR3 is TGCACCAGCAGCCATCCCGACAGAAACACCATATATTTT.

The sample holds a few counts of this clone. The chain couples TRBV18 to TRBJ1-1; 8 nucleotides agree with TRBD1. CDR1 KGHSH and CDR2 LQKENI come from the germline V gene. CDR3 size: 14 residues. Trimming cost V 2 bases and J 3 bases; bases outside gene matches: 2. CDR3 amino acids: CASSPSGGDTEAFF. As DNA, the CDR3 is TGTGCCAGCTCACCATCAGGGGGCGACACTGAAGCTTTCTTT.

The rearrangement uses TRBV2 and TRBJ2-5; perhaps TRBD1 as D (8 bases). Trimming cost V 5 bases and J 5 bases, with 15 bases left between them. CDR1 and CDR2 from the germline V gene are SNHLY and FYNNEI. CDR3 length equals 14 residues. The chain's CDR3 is CASSPRGREETQYF. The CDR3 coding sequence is TGTGCCAGCAGTCCCAGGGGGCGGGAGGAGACCCAGTACTTC.

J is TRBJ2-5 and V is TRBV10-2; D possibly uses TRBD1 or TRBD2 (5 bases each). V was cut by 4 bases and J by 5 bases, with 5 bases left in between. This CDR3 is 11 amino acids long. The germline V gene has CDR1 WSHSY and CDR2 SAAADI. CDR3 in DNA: TGCGCCAGCAGTGGGGGGGAGACCCAGTACTTC. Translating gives CASSGGETQYF.

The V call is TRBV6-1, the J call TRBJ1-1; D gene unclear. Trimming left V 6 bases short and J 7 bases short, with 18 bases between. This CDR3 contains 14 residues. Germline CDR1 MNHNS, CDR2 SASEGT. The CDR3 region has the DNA TGTGCCAGCAGGGAAAGACACCCGTCGGGTGAAGCTTTCTTT. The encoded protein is CASRERHPSGEAFF.

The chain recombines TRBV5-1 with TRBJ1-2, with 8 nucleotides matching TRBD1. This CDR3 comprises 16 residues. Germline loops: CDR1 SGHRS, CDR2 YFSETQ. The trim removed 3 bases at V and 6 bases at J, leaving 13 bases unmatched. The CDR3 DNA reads TGCGCCAGCAGCTACTCAATACAGGGGGAATCCCATGGCTACACCTTC. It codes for CASSYSIQGESHGYTF.